This passage covers 27 T cell receptor beta chains from one sample sequenced in a study of vaccination and CD4 T cells after COVID-19. The sample's treatment: roughly 10-day PBMC culture with coronavirus spike peptide pools or control peptides (ViraFEST assay). Their specific antigens are unknown. Sequenced with the Oncomine TCR Beta short-read assay was DNA taken from cultured CD4+ T cells. TCRdb ran MiXCR on the PCR reads and lists one entry per CDR3 protein. The sample lists 15,000 or so distinct CDR3 sequences, 48% seen once, with 11% to 15% in the top ten. The specimen was CD4+ T cells from blood, cultured in vitro. The receptors here all came from a human donor who had recovered from COVID-19.

The gene calls are TRBV19 and TRBJ1-6; TRBD1 matches at 9 bases. V dropped 5 bases and J dropped 5; count of bases not matched to a gene: 4. In germline, CDR1 is LNHDA, CDR2 SQIVND (reference sequence). The CDR3 sequence is 15 residues long. The CDR3 nucleotides are TGTGCCAGTAGTGCACGACAGGGGGATAATTCACCCCTCCACTTT. This encodes CASSARQGDNSPLHF. Complete variable domain (other parts from reference TRBV19 and TRBJ1-6): DGGITQSPKYLFRKEGQNVTLSCEQNLNHDAMYWYRQDPGQGLRLIYYSQIVNDFQKGDIAEGYSVSREKKESFPLTVTSAQKNPTAFYLCASSARQGDNSPLHFGNGTRLTVT.

The CDR3 bases are TGTGCCAGCAGCGTAAGCGGAGGCGGGAACACTGAAGCTTTCTTT. Translated, it gives CASSVSGGGNTEAFF. This chain joins TRBV28 and TRBJ1-1, with unresolved D. Looked up from germline, CDR1 is MDHEN and CDR2 is SYDVKM. Trimming took off 6 bases at V and 1 base at J, with 15 bases between the two ends. CDR3 length: 15 amino acids.

CDR3 protein: CASSQGFLGNTEAFF. The CDR3 DNA sequence: TGCGCCAGCAGTCAGGGGTTTTTGGGGAACACTGAAGCTTTCTTT. V usage is TRBV23-1 and J usage is TRBJ1-1; no clear D. TRBV23-1 is an ORF, with its function uncertain. Deletions cut 3 bases from V and 1 base from J, with 12 bases between. The CDR3 sequence is 15 residues long.

This clonotype was picked up a small number of times. The CDR3 DNA is TGTGCCAGCAGACTTTACCGGGACCTACAGTCCGGGGAGCTGTTTTTT. This encodes CASRLYRDLQSGELFF. The J gene is TRBJ2-2, the V gene TRBV27; D could derive from TRBD1 or TRBD2 (5 bases each). V gave up 6 bases and J gave up 6 bases, with 20 bases separating them. Germline V gene sequence: CDR1 MNHEY, CDR2 SMNVEV (reference sequence). The CDR3 is 16 residues long.

V is TRBV12-3 or TRBV12-4 and J is TRBJ1-1; TRBD1 aligns across 9 bases. J gave up 6 bases and V 2 bases, and 10 bases lay outside the gene matches. The CDR3 is 16 amino acids. The CDR3 DNA sequence: TGTGCCAGCAGTTTATTTTTTGGGACAGGGAGAGCTGAAGCTTTCTTT. Translated, it gives CASSLFFGTGRAEAFF.

This chain uses TRBV20-1 with TRBJ1-5, with D hard to call. CDR3 length: 13 amino acids. Germline CDR1 is DFQATT and CDR2 is SNEGSKA (reference sequence). Trimming pared 1 base from V and 6 bases from J, leaving 10 bases between. CDR3 sequence (DNA): TGCAGTGCTAGAGCGGGAATAGGTCAGCCCCAGCATTTT. Protein: CSARAGIGQPQHF.

The chain combines TRBV7-2 with TRBJ2-3, with D maybe TRBD2 (5 bases). The CDR3 spans 14 residues. V shed 2 bases and J shed 5 bases, with 11 bases lying between them. Germline CDR1 SGHTA, CDR2 FQGNSA. CDR3 protein: CASSLSQRRDTQYF. Here the CDR3 DNA reads TGTGCCAGCAGCTTAAGTCAGCGGAGAGATACGCAGTATTTT.

The chain couples TRBV7-3 to TRBJ2-2; D possibly corresponds to TRBD2 (5 bases). Germline CDR1 SGHTA, CDR2 FQGTGA. Trimming cost V 2 bases and J 6 bases, with 10 bases left between them. The CDR3 contains 14 residues. The CDR3 bases are TGTGCCAGCAGCTTATCCCAGCGGTCCGGGGAGCTGTTTTTT. This codes for CASSLSQRSGELFF.

V gene TRBV19 combines with J gene TRBJ1-2; no firm D call. The CDR3 extends over 13 amino acids. Per germline, CDR1 LNHDA and CDR2 SQIVND (reference sequence). Trimming cost V 5 bases and J 1 base, with 8 bases left between them. The CDR3 protein is CASSVSYNYGYTF. CDR3 nucleotides: TGTGCCAGTAGTGTATCCTATAACTATGGCTACACCTTC.

V gene TRBV25-1 combines with J gene TRBJ2-3; a possible D gene is TRBD2 (5 bases). The length of the CDR3 is 15 residues. Trimming removed 2 bases from V and 2 bases from J, with 11 bases in between. Germline CDR1 is MGHDK and CDR2 is SYGVNS. In DNA, the CDR3 is TGTGCCAGCAGTGAAACGGGATTCCACACAGATACGCAGTATTTT. This sequence encodes CASSETGFHTDTQYF.

The CDR3 reads CASNRGFGTEAFF. The CDR3 coding sequence is TGTGCCAGCAACCGGGGCTTTGGCACTGAAGCTTTCTTT. The rearrangement links TRBV6-1 to TRBJ1-1; D may be TRBD1 (5 bases). V was shortened by 7 bases and J by 4 bases, with 13 bases between the two germline ends. CDR1 is MNHNS, CDR2 SASEGT, per germline. The CDR3 spans 13 residues.

V usage is TRBV10-3 and J usage is TRBJ2-7; either TRBD1 or TRBD2 may fit D (5 bases each). Trimming pared 5 bases from V and 4 bases from J, leaving 12 bases between. In germline, CDR1 is ENHRY, CDR2 SYGVKD. The CDR3 has 13 amino acids. Here the CDR3 reads CAISTGPLYEQYF. CDR3 nucleotides: TGTGCCATCAGTACGGGACCATTGTACGAGCAGTACTTC.

This rearrangement joins TRBV27 to TRBJ2-7; D is uncertain. Deletions cut 9 bases from V and 4 bases from J, with 4 bases between. Germline V gene lookup returns CDR1 MNHEY and CDR2 SMNVEV (reference sequence). The CDR3 runs to 9 residues. This CDR3 is CARTYEQYF. CDR3 nucleotide sequence: TGTGCCAGGACTTACGAGCAGTACTTC.

The V gene is TRBV11-2, the J gene TRBJ2-3, with 8 bases aligning to TRBD2. This CDR3 has 16 amino acids. Germline CDR1 SGHAT, CDR2 FQNNGV. With 3 bases clipped from V and 1 base from J, the junction kept 6 bases outside the gene matches. This chain's CDR3 is CASSFRGGLGTDTQYF. The CDR3 DNA sequence: TGTGCCAGCAGCTTTCGGGGGGGACTAGGCACAGATACGCAGTATTTT.

A word on this clonotype: This may arise from a read error, as a much more abundant clone is one base away. This chain connects TRBV19 to TRBJ1-2; 9 bases match TRBD1. The CDR3 has 14 residues. CDR1 is LNHDA and CDR2 is SQIVND in the germline V gene (reference sequence). CDR3 nucleotides: TGTGCCAGTACCTCCGGGACAGGGAACTATGGCTGCACCTTC. It yields the protein CASTSGTGNYGCTF.

The chain couples TRBV4-1 to TRBJ1-1; TRBD1 might be the D (6 bases). There are 17 residues in the CDR3. Trimming stripped 2 bases from V and 3 bases from J, with 19 bases between. The germline gives CDR1 MGHRA, CDR2 YSYEKL. The CDR3: CASSQLGQKRGDTEAFF. CDR3 bases: TGCGCCAGCAGCCAACTCGGACAGAAACGAGGGGACACTGAAGCTTTCTTT.

The genes are TRBV6-2 or TRBV6-3 and TRBJ2-1; 9 bases align to TRBD2. Germline trimming cut 0 bases from V and 5 bases from J; bases unmatched to any gene: 2. The CDR3 totals 15 residues. Germline CDR1 is MNHEY and CDR2 is SVGEGT. The CDR3 nucleotides are TGTGCCAGCAGTTACTCGGTAGCGGGGGACAATGAGCAGTTCTTC. Protein sequence: CASSYSVAGDNEQFF.

This clonotype was seen only a few times. The V and J genes are TRBV7-9 and TRBJ2-2, with unresolved D. The CDR3 loop spans 15 amino acids. V shed 1 base and J shed 6 bases, with 12 bases lying between them. CDR1 SEHNR and CDR2 FQNEAQ come from the germline V gene (reference sequence). The CDR3 DNA reads TGTGCCAGCAGCTTAGTGTCACCTGGAGCCGGGGAGCTGTTTTTT. Translating it yields CASSLVSPGAGELFF.

The genes are TRBV6-2 or TRBV6-3 and TRBJ1-1, with D hard to call. V dropped 3 bases and J dropped 5 bases, with 4 bases sitting between them. The CDR3 sequence is 11 residues long. CDR1 is MNHEY, CDR2 SVGEGT, per germline. In DNA, the CDR3 is TGTGCCAGCAGTTATTCGACTGAAGCTTTCTTT. Encoded protein: CASSYSTEAFF.

The chain joins TRBV27 to TRBJ2-2; tentative D call: TRBD2 (6 bases). Trimming left V 6 bases short and J 5 bases short, with 25 bases between. This CDR3 has 18 amino acids. The germline V gene encodes CDR1 MNHEY and CDR2 SMNVEV (reference sequence). This CDR3 is CASSRAGPGRAGTGELFF. CDR3 nucleotide sequence: TGTGCCAGCAGCCGCGCGGGCCCCGGAAGGGCGGGAACCGGGGAGCTGTTTTTT.

This rearrangement joins TRBV5-1 to TRBJ1-1, with D possibly being TRBD1 (5 bases). CDR3 length: 14 amino acids. V lost 4 bases to trimming and J lost 1 base, with 11 bases between them. From germline, CDR1 is SGHRS and CDR2 YFSETQ. The CDR3 bases are TGCGCCAGCAGCCTGGCCGGGGGGAACACTGAAGCTTTCTTT. Translation: CASSLAGGNTEAFF.

V is TRBV7-8 and J is TRBJ2-4, with D unresolved. Trimming took 5 bases from V and 6 from J, leaving 8 bases between them. Germline lookup yields CDR1 SGHVS and CDR2 FQNEAQ. CDR3 length equals 12 residues. The CDR3 sequence is CASSKAVNIQYF. CDR3 nucleotide sequence: TGTGCCAGCAGCAAAGCTGTAAACATTCAGTACTTC. The whole variable domain, filled in from reference TRBV7-8 and TRBJ2-4, reads GAGVSQSPRYKVAKRGQDVALRCDPISGHVSLFWYQQALGQGPEFLTYFQNEAQLDKSGLPSDRFFAERPEGSVSTLKIQRTQQEDSAVYLCASSKAVNIQYFGAGTRLSVL.

This clonotype showed up just a few times. DNA of the CDR3: TGTGCCAGCAGCTTAAGGTTCGGCGGGACGAACACCGGGGAGCTGTTTTTT. Its translation: CASSLRFGGTNTGELFF. The J gene is TRBJ2-2, the V gene TRBV7-2, with D maybe TRBD2 (6 bases). The CDR3 has 17 residues. The V and J ends lost 2 bases and 0 bases respectively, with 13 bases between them. CDR1 is SGHTA, CDR2 FQGNSA, per germline.

V gene TRBV2 combines with J gene TRBJ2-7, with unresolved D. CDR3 length equals 13 residues. V lost 7 bases, J lost 6 bases, and 16 bases lay in between. Germline loops: CDR1 SNHLY, CDR2 FYNNEI. The CDR3 DNA is TGTGCCAGCAAGTTTGGCTCCGAGGTCGAGCAGTACTTC. Its translation: CASKFGSEVEQYF.

The V gene is TRBV12-3 or TRBV12-4, the J gene TRBJ2-3; TRBD1 is a possible D gene (5 bases). Trimming removed 0 bases at V and 6 bases at J, with 28 bases between. The length of the CDR3 is 20 residues. The DNA for the CDR3 is TGTGCCAGCAGTTTAGCGCTCGCTTTTGGACACGCACCCGACTCGGATACGCAGTATTTT. Encoded protein: CASSLALAFGHAPDSDTQYF.

In its sample, this clonotype was seen a few times. The chain joins TRBV6-1 to TRBJ1-3, with D hard to call. Germline values: CDR1 MNHNS, CDR2 SASEGT. This CDR3 contains 14 residues. V was clipped by 10 bases and J by 2 bases, with 15 bases between them. The CDR3 nucleotides read TGTGCCATCGTCGATCGGACGGCTGGAAACACCATATATTTT. The encoded protein is CAIVDRTAGNTIYF.

This CDR3 reads CASSRGPGRGSNQPQHF. The CDR3 DNA sequence: TGTGCCAGCAGCCGAGGACCAGGTCGTGGTAGCAATCAGCCCCAGCATTTT. The chain couples TRBV5-8 to TRBJ1-5; no clear D gene. The CDR3 is 17 amino acids. Germline CDR1 reads SGHTS; CDR2 reads YDEGEE. V lost 4 bases to trimming and J lost 0 bases, with 17 bases between them.